The sequence of this T cell receptor (beta chain) was determined in a study of blood T cell repertoires in COVID-19. Cohorts were based on clinical histories the participants reported. Germline CDR1 and CDR2: SGHDN and FVKESK. V gave up 5 bases and J gave up 4 bases; unmatched junction bases: 10. This CDR3 spans 16 amino acids. Assay used: immunoSEQ multiplex PCR; TCRdb lists only in-frame clones, some missing. The sample consists of 110,000 to 150,000 clones, roughly four fifths of them appearing once. This sequence originates from a woman aged 18-30 years who had been exposed to COVID-19. The gene calls are TRBV14 and TRBJ2-2; 7 bases are a match to TRBD1. The sequenced material came from PBMCs or T cells enriched from blood (not recorded which). The CDR3 bases are TGTGCCAGCAGCGATCGACAGGGATTAGGCACCGGGGAGCTGTTTTTT. Protein sequence: CASSDRQGLGTGELFF.